The 30 T cell receptor beta chains reported below all come from one sample, sequenced in a study of cytomegalovirus exposure and HLA in healthy donors. Both 60 Vbeta primers and 13 Jbeta primers went into the PCR. Sequenced by immunoSEQ multiplex PCR; TCRdb stores in-frame clones only, minus some. Here the sample spans about 150,000 clones, less than 85% being singletons. Sequenced sample: PBMCs. Receptors were obtained from a man in his fifties in good health and CMV-seropositive.

The CDR3 DNA reads TGTGCCACCAAGGGGACATCCCGCACCGGGGAGCTGTTTTTT. Encoded protein: CATKGTSRTGELFF. The gene calls are TRBV28 and TRBJ2-2; a weak D match, TRBD1 (6 bases). Trimming removed 10 bases at V and 4 bases at J, with 16 bases between. CDR3 length: 14 residues. The germline V gene encodes CDR1 MDHEN and CDR2 SYDVKM.

About this clone: Germline and junction disagree at one end, which may indicate a read error. The chain links TRBV7-3 to TRBJ1-1; a possible D gene is TRBD1 (5 bases). The germline V gene has CDR1 SGHTA and CDR2 FQGTGA. The CDR3 has 15 amino acids. CDR3 amino acids: CASSSKGLGNAEAFF. CDR3 nucleotides: TGTGCCAGCAGCTCCAAGGGGCTGGGGAACGCTGAAGCTTTCTTT.

This chain links TRBV5-1 with TRBJ2-7, with D possibly matching TRBD1 (6 bases). V lost 0 bases, J lost 5 bases, and 18 bases lay in between. The germline gives CDR1 SGHRS, CDR2 YFSETQ. This CDR3 has 16 amino acids. The CDR3, as DNA: TGCGCCAGCAGCTTGGCCCCGGTAGGGGGAGTTCACGAGCAGTACTTC. Amino acid sequence: CASSLAPVGGVHEQYF.

The chain combines TRBV7-9 with TRBJ1-1, with D maybe TRBD1 (5 bases). The V end was cut by 0 bases, the J end by 1 base, with 12 bases between. The CDR3 covers 16 residues. Germline CDR1 and CDR2: SEHNR and FQNEAQ (reference sequence). CDR3 nucleotides: TGTGCCAGCAGCTTAGCGCTTGCAGGGTCGAACACTGAAGCTTTCTTT. This codes for CASSLALAGSNTEAFF.

The V and J genes are TRBV5-1 and TRBJ2-3; the match to TRBD2 covers 14 bases. The CDR3 spans 15 residues. V dropped 4 bases and J dropped 4; count of bases not matched to a gene: 2. CDR1 is SGHRS and CDR2 is YFSETQ in the germline V gene. The DNA of the CDR3 is TGCGCCAGCAGCCCGACTAGCGGGAGGGCAGATACGCAGTATTTT. This translates into CASSPTSGRADTQYF.

This clone was counted a few times. Given a far larger clone just one base away, this is likely a sequencing read error. The chain carries TRBV2 and TRBJ2-7; D is unresolved. The germline CDR1 and CDR2 sequences are SNHLY and FYNNEI. Trimming removed 6 bases at V and 6 bases at J, with 9 bases between. This CDR3 region has 11 residues. The CDR3: CASSLVSEQYF. The DNA for the CDR3 is TGTGCCAGCAGCTTAGTCTCCGAGCAGTACTTC. Full variable domain (remainder filled in from reference TRBV2 and TRBJ2-7): EPEVTQTPSHQVTQMGQEVILRCVPISNHLYFYWYRQILGQKVEFLVSFYNNEISEKSEIFDDQFSVERPDGSNFTLKIRSTKLEDSAMYFCASSLVSEQYFGPGTRLTVT.

The J gene is TRBJ2-7, the V gene TRBV10-2, with TRBD1 as a possible D gene (5 bases). Trimming removed 10 bases at V and 1 base at J, with 17 bases between. Germline CDR1 WSHSY, CDR2 SAAADI. The CDR3 is 14 amino acids. This CDR3 reads CATSPGFRSYEQYF. The CDR3 DNA reads as TGCGCCACCTCACCAGGGTTCAGGTCCTACGAGCAGTACTTC.

A single count supports this clone. V is TRBV27 and J is TRBJ2-7; D might be TRBD2 (5 bases). CDR1 and CDR2 from the germline V gene are MNHEY and SMNVEV (reference sequence). This CDR3 has 13 amino acids. Trimming took off 3 bases at V and 3 bases at J, with 9 bases between the two ends. Here the CDR3 reads CASSFGEFYEQYF. CDR3 sequence (DNA): TGTGCCAGCAGTTTCGGGGAGTTCTACGAGCAGTACTTC.

V is TRBV30 and J is TRBJ2-2, with D possibly TRBD1 on 7 matching bases. The V end was cut by 0 bases, the J end by 5 bases, with 13 bases between. Germline CDR1 reads GTSNPN; CDR2 reads SVGIG (reference sequence). The CDR3 length is 15 residues. This CDR3 reads CAWSVLSGGTGELFF. In DNA, the CDR3 is TGTGCCTGGAGTGTACTGTCAGGGGGGACCGGGGAGCTGTTTTTT. The full variable domain, in which reference TRBV30 and TRBJ2-2 provide the parts outside the CDR3, is SQTIHQWPATLVQPVGSPLSLECTVEGTSNPNLYWYRQAAGRGLQLLFYSVGIGQISSEVPQNLSASRPQDRQFILSSKKLLLSDSGFYLCAWSVLSGGTGELFFGEGSRLTVL.

The chain uses TRBV7-9 and TRBJ2-3; D gene uncertain. Trimming cost V 3 bases and J 4 bases, with 5 bases left between them. CDR1 SEHNR and CDR2 FQNEAQ come from the germline V gene (reference sequence). CDR3 size: 12 residues. CDR3: CASSFEADTQYF. The CDR3, as DNA: TGTGCCAGCAGCTTTGAGGCAGATACGCAGTATTTT.

The gene calls are TRBV27 and TRBJ1-2; 8 bases agree with TRBD1. The germline gives CDR1 MNHEY, CDR2 SMNVEV (reference sequence). Trimming took 6 bases from V and 2 from J; bases not matched to a gene: 5. This CDR3 spans 14 amino acids. CDR3 residues: CASRPTGGNYGYTF. CDR3 coding DNA: TGTGCCAGCAGGCCTACAGGGGGAAACTATGGCTACACCTTC.

The chain has TRBV27 and TRBJ2-5, with D possibly matching TRBD1 (5 bases). CDR3 size: 14 residues. Germline V gives CDR1 MNHEY, CDR2 SMNVEV (reference sequence). V lost 6 bases to trimming and J lost 8 bases, with 19 bases between them. Here the CDR3 reads CASSPQTAVVTQYF. CDR3 in DNA: TGTGCCAGCAGCCCCCAGACAGCCGTGGTAACCCAGTACTTC.

The rearrangement uses TRBV30 and TRBJ1-1, with 8 bases that match TRBD1. Germline trimming cut 4 bases from V and 1 base from J; bases unmatched to any gene: 8. The CDR3 consists of 15 residues. Germline loops: CDR1 GTSNPN, CDR2 SVGIG (reference sequence). The CDR3 sequence: CAWKPGQGWNTEAFF. CDR3 in DNA: TGTGCCTGGAAACCCGGACAGGGCTGGAACACTGAAGCTTTCTTT.

V gene TRBV4-2 combines with J gene TRBJ2-7; 10 nucleotides match TRBD2. The CDR3 runs to 14 residues. Germline loops: CDR1 LGHNA, CDR2 YNFKEQ. V gave up 3 bases and J gave up 4 bases; unmatched junction bases: 3. CDR3 residues: CASSQETSGYEQYF. Written as DNA, the CDR3 is TGTGCCAGCAGCCAGGAGACTAGCGGGTACGAGCAGTACTTC.

This clone has only a few counts. The rearrangement links TRBV7-8 to TRBJ2-7, with 9 bases that match TRBD2. Germline values: CDR1 SGHVS, CDR2 FQNEAQ. This CDR3 has 18 amino acids. With V trimmed by 1 base and J by 1 base, 11 bases remained unmatched. The CDR3 loop is CASSLGEDPGLASYEQYF. CDR3 sequence (DNA): TGTGCCAGCAGCTTAGGCGAAGACCCGGGACTAGCTTCCTACGAGCAGTACTTC.

The V and J genes are TRBV18 and TRBJ2-1; 9 bases line up with TRBD2. CDR1 and CDR2 from the germline V gene are KGHSH and LQKENI. V lost 6 bases, J lost 7 bases, and 13 bases stayed unmatched. The CDR3 is made up of 16 amino acids. CDR3 sequence: CASSTELAGRGNEQFF. In DNA, the CDR3 is TGTGCCAGCTCCACGGAACTAGCGGGTAGGGGAAATGAGCAGTTCTTC.

The table lists this clone with a few counts. The rearrangement links TRBV6-1 to TRBJ2-1; 9 bases map to TRBD2. Trimming cost V 6 bases and J 3 bases; bases outside gene matches: 6. The CDR3 has 15 residues. Per the germline V gene, CDR1 is MNHNS and CDR2 is SASEGT. Here the CDR3 DNA reads TGTGCCAGCAGAGCGGGAGGCTCGGGCTACAATGAGCAGTTCTTC. Its translation: CASRAGGSGYNEQFF.

This clone was observed once. V usage is TRBV5-3 and J usage is TRBJ2-1; D unresolved. TRBV5-3 is an ORF; its function is uncertain. This CDR3 is built from 12 residues. V was clipped by 1 base and J by 6 bases, with 5 bases between them. This chain's CDR3 is CARSLTGNEQFF. CDR3 coding DNA: TGTGCCAGAAGCTTGACGGGCAATGAGCAGTTCTTC.

In this sample, this clone turned up a few times. V usage is TRBV5-8 and J usage is TRBJ1-4, with D unclear. The ends were cut back, 4 bases at V and 3 bases at J, with 13 bases in the middle. The CDR3 sequence is 15 residues long. Germline-derived CDR1 and CDR2 are SGHTS and YDEGEE. CDR3 in amino acids: CASSMYGAANEKLFF. In nucleotides, the CDR3 is TGTGCCAGCAGCATGTACGGAGCCGCTAATGAAAAACTGTTTTTT.

This rearrangement joins TRBV18 to TRBJ1-2; D is unresolved. The CDR3 runs to 14 residues. CDR1 KGHSH and CDR2 LQKENI come from the germline V gene. V was trimmed by 6 bases and J by 2 bases, leaving 13 bases between them. CDR3 nucleotide sequence: TGTGCCAGCTCCCCCGGGGTGTCCAACTATGGCTACACCTTC. Protein sequence: CASSPGVSNYGYTF.

Written as DNA, the CDR3 is TGTGCCAGCAGCTTAATAGGGACAGGGGGCCCCGGGGAGCAGTTCTTC. Protein product: CASSLIGTGGPGEQFF. This chain connects TRBV11-2 to TRBJ2-1, with TRBD1 matching 12 bases. After removal of 2 bases from V and 10 bases from J, the junction contained 9 bases not matched to a gene. This CDR3 is 16 amino acids long. Germline lookup yields CDR1 SGHAT and CDR2 FQNNGV.

This chain links TRBV7-9 with TRBJ2-5; 7 bases align to TRBD2. The CDR3 loop spans 13 amino acids. Per the germline V gene, CDR1 is SEHNR and CDR2 is FQNEAQ (reference sequence). Losses at the gene ends were 6 bases for V and 2 bases for J; bases not matched to a gene: 3. The CDR3 reads CASRAGLQETQYF. In DNA form, the CDR3 reads TGTGCCAGCAGAGCGGGGCTTCAAGAGACCCAGTACTTC.

This chain uses TRBV6-5 with TRBJ1-2; TRBD1 might be the D (6 bases). Germline V gene data show CDR1 as MNHEY and CDR2 as SVGAGI. The V gene lost 0 bases and the J gene lost 4 bases, with 12 bases spanning the gap. The CDR3 is 15 amino acids. The CDR3 loop reads CASSYSITGSYGYTF. DNA for the CDR3: TGTGCCAGCAGTTACTCGATTACAGGGAGCTATGGCTACACCTTC.

This clone was counted a single time. The V call is TRBV9, the J call TRBJ1-3; 7 bases align to TRBD1. The CDR3 contains 17 residues. Germline V CDR1 and CDR2: SGDLS, YYNGEE. J lost 0 bases, V lost 0 bases, and 6 bases had no gene match. The chain's CDR3 is CASSVGARGFSGNTIYF. In nucleotides, the CDR3 is TGTGCCAGCAGCGTAGGGGCCAGGGGGTTCTCTGGAAACACCATATATTTT.

This chain connects TRBV19 to TRBJ1-5, with TRBD1 matching over 7 bases. The CDR3 is made up of 15 amino acids. V lost 6 bases and J lost 0; bases outside the gene matches: 5. The germline V gene has CDR1 LNHDA and CDR2 SQIVND (reference sequence). The CDR3 spells CASSRQGVSNQPQHF. DNA of the CDR3: TGTGCCAGTAGCAGACAGGGAGTTAGCAATCAGCCCCAGCATTTT.

The chain uses TRBV11-3 and TRBJ2-3; weak D call: TRBD2 (5 bases). V dropped 3 bases and J dropped 0 bases, with 10 bases sitting between them. The germline V gene has CDR1 SGHNT and CDR2 YENEEA. The CDR3 is 15 amino acids. DNA of the CDR3: TGTGCCAGCAGCTTGAGCGGCCCTAGCACAGATACGCAGTATTTT. Translating it yields CASSLSGPSTDTQYF. The full variable domain, with the rest looked up from reference TRBV11-3 and TRBJ2-3, is EAGVVQSPRYKIIEKKQPVAFWCNPISGHNTLYWYLQNLGQGPELLIRYENEEAVDDSQLPKDRFSAERLKGVDSTLKIQPAELGDSAVYLCASSLSGPSTDTQYFGPGTRLTVL.

This clone was counted once. This sequence joins TRBV2 and TRBJ1-5; TRBD1 aligns across 10 bases. The J segment lost 4 bases and the V segment lost 5 bases, leaving 5 bases of the junction unmatched. The germline V gene encodes CDR1 SNHLY and CDR2 FYNNEI. The CDR3 loop spans 15 amino acids. This chain's CDR3 is CASSLRQGANQPQHF. The CDR3 nucleotides read TGTGCCAGCAGTTTGCGACAGGGGGCGAATCAGCCCCAGCATTTT.

This clone was observed a single time. The rearrangement links TRBV19 to TRBJ2-1; TRBD2 matches at 7 bases. The V and J ends lost 2 bases and 0 bases, in that order; junction bases with no gene match: 1. The germline V gene has CDR1 LNHDA and CDR2 SQIVND (reference sequence). The CDR3 is 15 residues long. As DNA, the CDR3 is TGTGCCAGTAGTATACTAGCGGACTCCTACAATGAGCAGTTCTTC. It encodes CASSILADSYNEQFF. The full variable domain, with the rest looked up from reference TRBV19 and TRBJ2-1, is DGGITQSPKYLFRKEGQNVTLSCEQNLNHDAMYWYRQDPGQGLRLIYYSQIVNDFQKGDIAEGYSVSREKKESFPLTVTSAQKNPTAFYLCASSILADSYNEQFFGPGTRLTVL.

The rearrangement links TRBV28 to TRBJ2-5, with D maybe TRBD2 (5 bases). V was pared by 5 bases and J by 3 bases, with 13 bases between. From germline, CDR1 is MDHEN and CDR2 SYDVKM. This CDR3 region has 14 residues. The CDR3 nucleotides are TGTGCCAGCAGTCCCCCTGGGCGGGAAGAGACCCAGTACTTC. The encoded protein is CASSPPGREETQYF.

The chain links TRBV4-1 to TRBJ1-3; 10 positions match TRBD1. Germline loops: CDR1 MGHRA, CDR2 YSYEKL. The CDR3 spans 16 residues. Trimming removed 4 bases from V and 3 bases from J; junction bases left unmatched: 6. CDR3 in amino acids: CASSPRTGGDGNTIYF. CDR3 DNA sequence: TGCGCCAGCAGCCCTCGGACAGGGGGTGATGGAAACACCATATATTTT.